These T cell receptor beta chains were read from a single sample in a study of blood T cell repertoires in COVID-19. Assay used: immunoSEQ multiplex PCR; TCRdb lists only in-frame clones, some missing. The data hold around 130,000 clones, with under 90% observed a single time. Material: peripheral blood. These receptors were taken from a woman aged 70-85 years with acute or convalescent COVID-19. The CDR3 runs from the conserved cysteine through the conserved F or W. The D gene is left open where the match is weak. The size of a clone is reported for some rows only, either as once, few or many, or as a class for expanded clones.

TRBV27	NA	once	TRBJ1-2	CASSYHTAGSGGYTF	TGTGCCAGCAGCTACCACACGGCAGGATCTGGTGGCTACACCTTC
TRBV18	TRBD1	NA	TRBJ1-2	CASSPGTGVGYTF	TGTGCCAGCTCACCCGGGACAGGGGTTGGCTACACCTTC
TRBV2	TRBD2	NA	TRBJ2-3	CASSERGGGTDTQYF	TGTGCCAGCAGTGAACGGGGGGGCGGGACAGATACGCAGTATTTT
TRBV7-9	NA	once	TRBJ1-2	CASSTHGIYGYTF	TGTGCCAGCAGCACCCACGGTATCTATGGCTACACCTTC
TRBV10-3	TRBD1	NA	TRBJ1-1	CAISDLVGQGRNTEAFF	TGTGCCATCAGTGATTTGGTGGGACAGGGAAGGAACACTGAAGCTTTCTTT
TRBV20-1	NA	NA	TRBJ1-2	CSASTREGGVYGYTF	TGCAGTGCTAGTACGAGGGAGGGGGGTGTCTATGGCTACACCTTC
TRBV27	TRBD2	NA	TRBJ2-2	CASSSPGAGGPNTGELFF	TGTGCCAGCAGTTCCCCCGGGGCGGGGGGGCCAAACACCGGGGAGCTGTTTTTT
TRBV27	TRBD2	NA	TRBJ2-3	CASSISSGSNTQYF	TGTGCCAGCAGTATCTCTAGCGGGTCTAATACGCAGTATTTT
TRBV3-1/TRBV3-2	NA	NA	TRBJ2-4	CASSQNRAGNIQYF	TGTGCCAGCAGCCAAAACAGGGCGGGAAACATTCAGTACTTC
TRBV4-3	TRBD2	NA	TRBJ2-2	CASSPRTSGDGGELFF	TGCGCCAGCAGCCCCAGGACTAGCGGGGACGGCGGGGAGCTGTTTTTT
TRBV30	NA	NA	TRBJ1-1	CAWSVLTSHDGGAFF	TGTGCCTGGAGTGTATTGACATCACATGATGGGGGGGCTTTCTTT
TRBV19	NA	NA	TRBJ1-4	CASSISGLVNEKLFF	TGTGCCAGTAGTATCTCCGGACTCGTTAATGAAAAACTGTTTTTT
TRBV3-1/TRBV3-2	NA	few	TRBJ1-1	CASSQDGGQSNTEAFF	TGTGCCAGCAGCCAAGACGGGGGGCAGTCCAACACTGAAGCTTTCTTT
TRBV6-6	NA	once	TRBJ1-4	CASRQGNEKLFF	TGTGCCAGCAGACAGGGAAATGAAAAACTGTTTTTT
TRBV3-1/TRBV3-2	NA	NA	TRBJ2-3	CASSQGGGGTQYF	TGTGCCAGCAGCCAAGGAGGTGGAGGTACGCAGTATTTT
TRBV19	NA	NA	TRBJ1-5	CASTWGRGPQHF	TGTGCCAGTACATGGGGAAGGGGGCCCCAGCATTTT
TRBV2	NA	few	TRBJ1-1	CASRARPGWTEAFF	TGTGCCAGCAGGGCCAGACCGGGGTGGACTGAAGCTTTCTTT
TRBV7-2	TRBD2	NA	TRBJ2-7	CASRGLAGFSYEQYF	TGTGCCAGCAGAGGACTAGCGGGGTTTTCCTACGAGCAGTACTTC
TRBV9	TRBD1	NA	TRBJ2-2	CASSYGTGSATGELFF	TGTGCCAGCAGCTATGGGACAGGGAGTGCCACCGGGGAGCTGTTTTTT
TRBV20-1	NA	NA	TRBJ1-1	CSASRGAVNTEAFF	TGCAGTGCTAGTAGGGGCGCGGTGAACACTGAAGCTTTCTTT
TRBV30	NA	few	TRBJ1-2	CAWSRDENYGYTF	TGTGCCTGGAGTCGGGATGAGAACTATGGCTACACCTTC
TRBV27	NA	NA	TRBJ1-6	CASSFLRDNGSPLHF	TGTGCCAGCAGTTTTTTAAGGGACAATGGTTCACCCCTCCACTTT
TRBV7-3	TRBD2	NA	TRBJ2-3	CASSRSGTSTDTQYF	TGTGCCAGCAGCCGAAGCGGGACTAGCACAGATACGCAGTATTTT
TRBV7-2	TRBD2	NA	TRBJ2-1	CASSLGLAWSGEQFF	TGTGCCAGCAGCTTGGGACTAGCATGGTCGGGTGAGCAGTTCTTC
TRBV6-5	TRBD1	NA	TRBJ1-5	CASSLGGLPQHF	TGTGCCAGCAGTCTAGGGGGCTTGCCCCAGCATTTT
TRBV5-4	NA	few	TRBJ1-4	CASSRQGYNEKLFF	TGTGCCAGCAGCCGCCAGGGTTATAATGAAAAACTGTTTTTT
TRBV18	NA	NA	TRBJ1-2	CASSQRASGYTF	TGTGCCAGCTCTCAACGTGCGTCGGGTTACACCTTC
TRBV7-2	TRBD2	NA	TRBJ2-5	CASSLARGTQETQYF	TGTGCCAGCAGCTTAGCGCGGGGGACGCAAGAGACCCAGTACTTC
TRBV25-1	TRBD1	NA	TRBJ2-5	CASSKQGGYETQYF	TGTGCCAGCAGCAAACAGGGGGGATATGAGACCCAGTACTTC
TRBV19	NA	NA	TRBJ1-5	CASTRSHGIGQPQHF	TGTGCCAGTACCAGATCCCACGGGATAGGGCAGCCCCAGCATTTT
TRBV11-2	NA	NA	TRBJ1-2	CASSPPSRDGYGYTF	TGTGCCAGCAGCCCGCCGTCGCGGGACGGCTATGGCTACACCTTC
TRBV11-3	NA	once	TRBJ1-6	CASSELDNSPLHF	TGTGCCAGCAGCGAACTCGATAATTCACCCCTCCACTTT
TRBV5-5	TRBD1	NA	TRBJ1-2	CASRVDRGDYGYTF	TGTGCCAGCAGAGTTGACAGGGGGGACTATGGCTACACCTTC
TRBV11-3	TRBD1	few	TRBJ1-2	CASSLSVGDSGYTF	TGTGCCAGCAGCTTAAGTGTTGGGGACAGTGGCTACACCTTC
TRBV11-2	TRBD2	NA	TRBJ2-5	CASSLGSGGARETQYF	TGTGCCAGCAGCTTAGGCAGCGGGGGGGCCCGGGAGACCCAGTACTTC
TRBV5-1	NA	NA	TRBJ1-4	CASTKGHATNEKLFF	TGCGCCAGCACAAAGGGGCACGCAACTAATGAAAAACTGTTTTTT
TRBV6-5	NA	NA	TRBJ1-4	CASSEPLFNEKLFF	TGTGCCAGCAGCGAGCCACTTTTTAACGAAAAACTGTTTTTT
TRBV5-6	TRBD1	NA	TRBJ1-6	CASSWGTGVSPLHF	TGTGCCAGCAGCTGGGGGACAGGGGTGTCACCCCTCCACTTT
TRBV4-2	NA	NA	TRBJ1-1	CASSQEVYGSTEAFF	TGTGCCAGCAGCCAAGAGGTTTACGGGTCCACTGAAGCTTTCTTT
TRBV6-5	TRBD1	NA	TRBJ2-2	CASRPRQGDTGELFF	TGTGCCAGCCGTCCTCGGCAGGGGGACACCGGGGAGCTGTTTTTT
TRBV19	TRBD2	NA	TRBJ2-1	CASRPGGGVSNEQFF	TGTGCCAGTAGGCCGGGGGGAGGGGTAAGCAATGAGCAGTTCTTC
TRBV6-1	TRBD1	few	TRBJ2-3	CASSEPRDRGKNTQYF	TGTGCCAGCAGTGAACCCCGAGACAGGGGTAAGAATACGCAGTATTTT
TRBV7-2	TRBD1	few	TRBJ1-2	CASSPGGAYYGYTF	TGTGCCAGCAGCCCAGGGGGCGCTTACTATGGCTACACCTTC
TRBV13	TRBD2	NA	TRBJ2-1	CASRPLAGGRNNEQFF	TGTGCCAGCAGACCACTAGCGGGGGGTCGAAACAATGAGCAGTTCTTC
TRBV30	NA	NA	TRBJ1-3	CAWRATVIAGNTIYF	TGTGCCTGGAGGGCGACAGTTATTGCTGGAAACACCATATATTTT
TRBV3-1/TRBV3-2	NA	NA	TRBJ1-3	CASDDMRARWNTIYF	TGTGCCAGCGACGATATGAGGGCGAGGTGGAACACCATATATTTT
TRBV6-5	NA	NA	TRBJ1-5	CASRARVGNQPQHF	TGTGCCAGCAGAGCCAGGGTTGGCAATCAGCCCCAGCATTTT
TRBV11-3	NA	few	TRBJ1-1	CASSFGGANTEAFF	TGTGCCAGCAGTTTTGGGGGCGCGAACACTGAAGCTTTCTTT
TRBV21-1	NA	NA	TRBJ2-1	CASSITRTRGGDRAHNEQFF	TGTGCCAGCAGCATCACGAGGACCCGGGGTGGGGACAGGGCTCACAATGAGCAGTTCTTC
TRBV7-2	TRBD2	NA	TRBJ2-1	CASSPNRLARTYNEQFF	TGTGCCAGCAGCCCCAACCGACTAGCGAGAACCTACAATGAGCAGTTCTTC
TRBV5-6	NA	NA	TRBJ1-2	CASSLLKGGFNYGYTF	TGTGCCAGCAGCTTGCTGAAGGGGGGGTTTAACTATGGCTACACCTTC
TRBV19	NA	few	TRBJ2-3	CASSMVEIFGDTQYF	TGTGCCAGTAGTATGGTCGAGATTTTTGGTGATACGCAGTATTTT
TRBV7-9	NA	NA	TRBJ2-3	CASSDHRSTDTQYF	TGTGCCAGCAGCGACCACAGGAGCACAGATACGCAGTATTTT